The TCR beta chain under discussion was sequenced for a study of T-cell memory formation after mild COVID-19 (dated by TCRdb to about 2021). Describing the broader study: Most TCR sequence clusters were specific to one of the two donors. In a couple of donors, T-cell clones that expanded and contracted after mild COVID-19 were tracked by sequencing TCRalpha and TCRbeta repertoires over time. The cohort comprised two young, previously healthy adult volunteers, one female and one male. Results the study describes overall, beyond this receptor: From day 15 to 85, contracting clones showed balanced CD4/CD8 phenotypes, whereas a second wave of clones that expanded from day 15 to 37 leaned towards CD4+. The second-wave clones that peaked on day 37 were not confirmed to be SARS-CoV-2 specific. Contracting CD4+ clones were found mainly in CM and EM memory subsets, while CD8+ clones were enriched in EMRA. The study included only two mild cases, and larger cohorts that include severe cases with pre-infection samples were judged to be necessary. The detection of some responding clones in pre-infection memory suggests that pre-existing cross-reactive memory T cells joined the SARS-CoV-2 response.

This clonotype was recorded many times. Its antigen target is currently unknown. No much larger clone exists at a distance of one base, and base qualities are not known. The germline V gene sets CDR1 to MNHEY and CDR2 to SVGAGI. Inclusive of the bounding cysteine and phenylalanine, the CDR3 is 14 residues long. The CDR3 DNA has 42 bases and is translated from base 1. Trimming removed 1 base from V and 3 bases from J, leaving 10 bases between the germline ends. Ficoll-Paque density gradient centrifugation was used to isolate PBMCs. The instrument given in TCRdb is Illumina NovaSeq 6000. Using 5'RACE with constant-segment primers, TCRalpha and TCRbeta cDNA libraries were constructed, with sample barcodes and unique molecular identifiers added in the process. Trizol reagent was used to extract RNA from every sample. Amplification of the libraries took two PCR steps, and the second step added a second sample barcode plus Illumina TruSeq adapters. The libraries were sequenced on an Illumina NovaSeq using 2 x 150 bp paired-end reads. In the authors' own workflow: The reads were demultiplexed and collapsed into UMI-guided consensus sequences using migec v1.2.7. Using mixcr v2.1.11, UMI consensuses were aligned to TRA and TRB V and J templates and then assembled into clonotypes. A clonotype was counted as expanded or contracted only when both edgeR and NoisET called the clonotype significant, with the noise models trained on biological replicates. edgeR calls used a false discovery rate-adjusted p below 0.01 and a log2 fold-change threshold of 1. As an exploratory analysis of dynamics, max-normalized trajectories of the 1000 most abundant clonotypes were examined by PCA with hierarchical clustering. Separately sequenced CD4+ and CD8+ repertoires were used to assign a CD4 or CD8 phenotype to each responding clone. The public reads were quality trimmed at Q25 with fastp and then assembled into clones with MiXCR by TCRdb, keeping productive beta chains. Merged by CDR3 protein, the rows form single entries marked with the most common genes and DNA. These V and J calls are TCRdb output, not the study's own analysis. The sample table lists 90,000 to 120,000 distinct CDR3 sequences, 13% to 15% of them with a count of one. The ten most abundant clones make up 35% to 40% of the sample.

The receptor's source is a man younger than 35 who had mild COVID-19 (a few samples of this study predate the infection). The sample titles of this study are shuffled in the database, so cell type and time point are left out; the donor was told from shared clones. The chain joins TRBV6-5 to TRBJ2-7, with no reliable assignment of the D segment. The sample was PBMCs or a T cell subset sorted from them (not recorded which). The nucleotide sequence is TGTGCCAGCAGTTACTACCCACGCTTCTACGAGCAGTACTTC. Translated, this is CASSYYPRFYEQYF.